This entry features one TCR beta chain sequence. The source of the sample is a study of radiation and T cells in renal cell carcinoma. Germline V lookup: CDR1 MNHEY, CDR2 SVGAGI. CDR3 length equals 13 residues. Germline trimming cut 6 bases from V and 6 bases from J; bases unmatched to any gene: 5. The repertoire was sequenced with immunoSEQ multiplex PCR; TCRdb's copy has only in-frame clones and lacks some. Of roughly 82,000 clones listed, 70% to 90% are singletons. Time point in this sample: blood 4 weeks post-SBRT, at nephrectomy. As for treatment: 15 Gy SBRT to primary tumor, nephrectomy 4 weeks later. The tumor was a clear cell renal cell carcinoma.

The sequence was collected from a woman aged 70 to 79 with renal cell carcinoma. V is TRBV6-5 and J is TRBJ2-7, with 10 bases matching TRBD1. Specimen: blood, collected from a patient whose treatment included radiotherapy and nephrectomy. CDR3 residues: CASRGQGWIEQYF. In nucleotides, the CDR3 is TGTGCCAGCAGGGGACAGGGGTGGATCGAGCAGTACTTC.